These T cell receptor beta chains were read from a single sample in a study of cytomegalovirus exposure and HLA in healthy donors. This table comes from immunoSEQ multiplex PCR, and its TCRdb copy is limited to in-frame clones, with some not included. This sample carries 150,000 to 200,000 clones, approximately 79% of them seen once, and the ten largest clones take 2.1%. Sequenced input: PBMCs. These receptors originate from a man aged 35 to 55 in good health and CMV-seronegative. The CDR3 runs from the conserved cysteine through the conserved F or W. The D gene is left open where the match is weak. The listing skips clone size in some rows; elsewhere it reads once, few, many or a size class.

D gene	V gene	J gene	clone size	CDR3 DNA	CDR3 protein
-	TRBV28	TRBJ2-4	-	TGTGCCAGCAGTTTGCAGGGCGAAGCCAAAAACATTCAGTACTTC	CASSLQGEAKNIQYF
-	TRBV2	TRBJ1-1	-	TGTGCCAGCAGGTCGACAGCCCTCACTGAAGCTTTCTTT	CASRSTALTEAFF
TRBD2	TRBV6-6	TRBJ2-5	-	TGTGCCAGCAGCGATACTAGCGTCCAAGAGACCCAGTACTTC	CASSDTSVQETQYF
TRBD2	TRBV10-3	TRBJ2-5	-	TGTGCCATCAGTGAAAGTAGCGGGAGGGCCGAGACCCAGTACTTC	CAISESSGRAETQYF
TRBD1	TRBV6-4	TRBJ1-2	-	TGTGCCAGCAGTCCCGGCGGCAGGGGGAACGGCTACACCTTC	CASSPGGRGNGYTF
-	TRBV7-2	TRBJ2-5	-	TGTGCCAGCAGCTTATATTCTTTAGCGGAAACAGAGACCCAGTACTTC	CASSLYSLAETETQYF
-	TRBV18	TRBJ2-1	few	TGTGCCAGCTCACCGGGGGGAGCGGGCTACAATGAGCAGTTCTTC	CASSPGGAGYNEQFF
TRBD2	TRBV7-9	TRBJ2-5	-	TGTGCCAGCAGCTCTTTAGCGGGAGGGCCCGCGGAGACCCAGTACTTC	CASSSLAGGPAETQYF
TRBD2	TRBV27	TRBJ2-5	-	TGTGCCAGCAGTTTATACGGCGGGAGGGAGACCCAGTACTTC	CASSLYGGRETQYF
TRBD2	TRBV5-8	TRBJ2-3	-	TGTGCCAGCAGCAGAACTAGCGGGAGCGCCGTGACAGATACGCAGTATTTT	CASSRTSGSAVTDTQYF
TRBD1	TRBV7-9	TRBJ1-5	-	TGTTCCAGCAGCCCCGGACAGGGCCGCAATCAGCCCCAGCATTTT	CSSSPGQGRNQPQHF
-	TRBV29-1	TRBJ2-3	-	TGCAGCGTTGAATTGGCGGTTGGCACGCAGTATTTT	CSVELAVGTQYF
-	TRBV25-1	TRBJ2-2	-	TGTGCCAGCAGTTCCGGGTCGATCGGGGAGCTGTTTTTT	CASSSGSIGELFF
TRBD2	TRBV27	TRBJ2-5	-	TGTGCCAGCAGTTTACTTGCGGGAGGAGAGACCCAGTACTTC	CASSLLAGGETQYF
-	TRBV19	TRBJ2-7	-	TGTGCCAGTAGCACCGGCTACGAGCAGTACTTC	CASSTGYEQYF
TRBD2	TRBV11-2	TRBJ2-2	-	TGTGCCAGCAGCGTTACTAGCGGGAGGAACACCGGGGAGCTGTTTTTT	CASSVTSGRNTGELFF
TRBD2	TRBV5-1	TRBJ2-7	-	TGCGCCAGCAGGGTGGCGGGAGGGGTCGGCGAGCAGTACTTC	CASRVAGGVGEQYF
TRBD1	TRBV19	TRBJ2-7	once	TGTGCCAGTAGTGCTCCGGGGGACAGGGGATCACGGTACGAGCAGTACTTC	CASSAPGDRGSRYEQYF
TRBD1	TRBV5-1	TRBJ2-7	-	TGCGCCAGCAGCTTGGTGAGACAGGGGGGCTACGAGCAGTACTTC	CASSLVRQGGYEQYF
-	TRBV6-5	TRBJ1-1	-	TGTGCCAGCAGTCAGAACACAGGGTGCGCTTTCTTT	CASSQNTGCAFF
TRBD2	TRBV11-2	TRBJ2-3	-	TGTGCCAGCAGCTGGGGGAGCGGGAGAGCAGATACGCAGTATTTT	CASSWGSGRADTQYF
TRBD1	TRBV15	TRBJ2-6	-	TGTGCCACCAGCGAACCTGGACAGGGGGTCTCTGGGGCCAACGTCCTGACTTTC	CATSEPGQGVSGANVLTF